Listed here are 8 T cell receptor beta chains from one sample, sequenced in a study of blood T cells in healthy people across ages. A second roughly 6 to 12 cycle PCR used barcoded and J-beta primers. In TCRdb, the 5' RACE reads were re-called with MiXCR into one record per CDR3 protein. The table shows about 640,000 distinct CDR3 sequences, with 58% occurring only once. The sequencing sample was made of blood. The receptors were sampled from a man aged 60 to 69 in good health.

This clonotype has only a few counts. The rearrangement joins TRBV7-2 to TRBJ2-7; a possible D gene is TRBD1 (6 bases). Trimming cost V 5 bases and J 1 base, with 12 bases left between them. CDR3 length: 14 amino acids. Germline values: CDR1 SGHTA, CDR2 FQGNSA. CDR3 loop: CASSRVDRSYEQYF. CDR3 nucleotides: TGTGCCAGCAGCCGAGTTGACAGGTCCTACGAGCAGTACTTC.

CDR3 region: CASSASLQGENIQYF. The CDR3 DNA reads TGTGCCAGCTCAGCCTCCCTACAGGGGGAAAACATTCAGTACTTC. This sequence joins TRBV18 and TRBJ2-4, with 8 bases lining up with TRBD1. This CDR3 region has 15 residues. Unmatched junction bases numbered 8, after V lost 5 bases and J lost 5 bases. The V gene's germline CDR1 is KGHSH and CDR2 LQKENI. Using reference TRBV18 and TRBJ2-4 for the parts outside the CDR3, the full variable domain is NAGVMQNPRHLVRRRGQEARLRCSPMKGHSHVYWYRQLPEEGLKFMVYLQKENIIDESGMPKERFSAEFPKEGPSILRIQQVVRGDSAAYFCASSASLQGENIQYFGAGTRLSVL.

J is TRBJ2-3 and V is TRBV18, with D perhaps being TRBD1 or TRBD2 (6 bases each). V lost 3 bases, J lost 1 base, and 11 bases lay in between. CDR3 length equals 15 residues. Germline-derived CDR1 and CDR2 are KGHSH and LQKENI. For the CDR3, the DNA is TGTGCCAGCTCACCGCCGGGGGCTGGCACAGATACGCAGTATTTT. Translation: CASSPPGAGTDTQYF.

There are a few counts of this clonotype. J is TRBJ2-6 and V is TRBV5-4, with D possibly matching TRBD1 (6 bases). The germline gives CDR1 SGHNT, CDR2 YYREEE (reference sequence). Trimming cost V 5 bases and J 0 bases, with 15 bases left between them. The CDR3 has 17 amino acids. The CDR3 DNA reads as TGTGCCAGCAGACCACTCAGGACAGACTCTGGGGCCAACGTCCTGACTTTC. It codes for CASRPLRTDSGANVLTF.

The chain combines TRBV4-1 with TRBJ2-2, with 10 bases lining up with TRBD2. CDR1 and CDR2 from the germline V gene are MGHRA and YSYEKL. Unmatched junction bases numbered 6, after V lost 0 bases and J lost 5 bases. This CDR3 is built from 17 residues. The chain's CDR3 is CASSQDGAGGTTGELFF. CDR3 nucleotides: TGCGCCAGCAGCCAAGATGGAGCGGGGGGGACTACCGGGGAGCTGTTTTTT.

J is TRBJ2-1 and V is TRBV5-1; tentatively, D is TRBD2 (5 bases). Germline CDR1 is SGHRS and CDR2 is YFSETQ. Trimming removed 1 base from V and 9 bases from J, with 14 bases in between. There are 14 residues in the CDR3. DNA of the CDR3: TGCGCCAGCAGCTTGTCAGGCGGGTGGGGTGAGCAGTTCTTC. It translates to CASSLSGGWGEQFF.

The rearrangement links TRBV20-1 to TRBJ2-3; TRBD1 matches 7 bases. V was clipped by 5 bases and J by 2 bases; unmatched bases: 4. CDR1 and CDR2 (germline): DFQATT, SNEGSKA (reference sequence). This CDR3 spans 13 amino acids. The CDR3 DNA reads TGCAGTGCTTTACAGGGGATCACAGATACGCAGTATTTT. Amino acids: CSALQGITDTQYF.

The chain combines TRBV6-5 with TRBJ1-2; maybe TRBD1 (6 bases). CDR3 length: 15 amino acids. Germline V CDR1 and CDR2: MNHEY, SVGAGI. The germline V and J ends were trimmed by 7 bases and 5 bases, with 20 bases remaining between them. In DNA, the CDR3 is TGTGCCAGCATTCTCGGTCCGGACAGCGTTTATGGCTACACCTTC. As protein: CASILGPDSVYGYTF.